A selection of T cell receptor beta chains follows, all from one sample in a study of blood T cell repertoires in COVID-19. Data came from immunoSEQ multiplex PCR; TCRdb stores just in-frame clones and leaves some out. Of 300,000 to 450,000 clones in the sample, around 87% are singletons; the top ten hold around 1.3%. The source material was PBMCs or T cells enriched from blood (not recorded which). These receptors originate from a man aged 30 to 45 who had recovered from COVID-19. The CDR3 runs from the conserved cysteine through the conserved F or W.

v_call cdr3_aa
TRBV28 CASRVGGSSYEQYF
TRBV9 CASSVEDGYNQPQHF
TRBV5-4 CASSLGPTSGGAGTQYF
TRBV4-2 CASSQVATGTGGYGYTF
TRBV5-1 CASSSGGSGTEAFF
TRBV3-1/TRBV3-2 CASSQVRGESLHF
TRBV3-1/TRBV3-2 CASSQASNQPQHF
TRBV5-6 CASSSDYTDTQYF
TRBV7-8 CASSLDYNTGELFF
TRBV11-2 CASWGGRLNYGYTF
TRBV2 CARREGKGEAFF
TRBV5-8 CASSSTGIYEQYF
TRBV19 CATRGPTGVGYTF
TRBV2 CASKGVGEQFF
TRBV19 CASSRQGNSPLHF
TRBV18 CASSSRGLQDNEQFF
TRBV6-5 CASEPIQGDYGYTF
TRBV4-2 CASSQDRAGPHLTHF